The 10 T cell receptor beta chains below all came from one sample that was sequenced in a study of T cell changes during pregnancy in multiple sclerosis. Sequenced by immunoSEQ multiplex PCR; TCRdb stores in-frame clones only, minus some. The repertoire includes around 40,000 clones, about 92% of them detected once, and 5% to 6.5% sits in the top ten. The sample here was CD8+ T cells from peripheral blood mononuclear cells, taken in the third trimester of pregnancy. These receptors came from a female donor with multiple sclerosis, enrolled in a pregnancy study.

The chain carries TRBV29-1 and TRBJ2-5; 8 bases fit TRBD2. Losses at the gene ends were 3 bases for V and 5 bases for J; bases not matched to a gene: 8. The CDR3 totals 14 residues. Germline V CDR1 and CDR2: SQVTM, ANQGSEA. The CDR3, as DNA: TGCAGCGTTGAGTTAGCGGGACGGGGTGAGACCCAGTACTTC. Protein: CSVELAGRGETQYF.

CDR3: CASSRPSLGQPEKLFF. CDR3 nucleotide sequence: TGTGCCAGCAGTAGACCCTCCCTTGGACAGCCAGAAAAACTGTTTTTT. The gene calls are TRBV27 and TRBJ1-4; a possible D gene is TRBD1 (6 bases). This CDR3 has 16 amino acids. Germline CDR1 MNHEY, CDR2 SMNVEV (reference sequence). Trimming removed 5 bases from V and 8 bases from J, with 21 bases in between. The full variable domain, in which reference TRBV27 and TRBJ1-4 provide the parts outside the CDR3, is EAQVTQNPRYLITVTGKKLTVTCSQNMNHEYMSWYRQDPGLGLRQIYYSMNVEVTDKGDVPEGYKVSRKEKRNFPLILESPSPNQTSLYFCASSRPSLGQPEKLFFGSGTQLSVL.

The chain is built from TRBV6-1 and TRBJ2-1; tentative D call: TRBD2 (5 bases). Germline CDR1 and CDR2: MNHNS and SASEGT. The CDR3 consists of 14 residues. The V gene lost 3 bases and the J gene lost 3 bases, with 9 bases spanning the gap. In nucleotides, the CDR3 is TGTGCCAGCAGTGATGATCGGGACTACAATGAGCAGTTCTTC. It codes for CASSDDRDYNEQFF.

The chain carries TRBV11-2 and TRBJ2-4; D gene ambiguous. Germline V gene data show CDR1 as SGHAT and CDR2 as FQNNGV. Trimming took 1 base from V and 0 from J, leaving 13 bases between them. The CDR3 runs 17 residues. The CDR3 loop is CASSLGRTTRAKNIQYF. CDR3 nucleotides: TGTGCCAGCAGCTTAGGCCGAACTACCCGAGCCAAAAACATTCAGTACTTC.

The V call is TRBV6-4, the J call TRBJ2-3; 10 nucleotides agree with TRBD2. The trim removed 6 bases at V and 4 bases at J, leaving 7 bases unmatched. Germline V gives CDR1 MRHNA, CDR2 SNTAGT. This CDR3 is 15 amino acids long. The CDR3 DNA sequence: TGTGCCAGCAGCCGGCTAGCGGGAGTTGCAGATACGCAGTATTTT. Translation: CASSRLAGVADTQYF.

The gene calls are TRBV5-8 and TRBJ2-1; 8 bases fit TRBD1. Germline V gene sequence: CDR1 SGHTS, CDR2 YDEGEE. The V and J ends lost 2 bases and 4 bases, in that order; junction bases with no gene match: 5. The CDR3 has 15 residues. The CDR3: CASSFRDRSYNEQFF. Here the CDR3 DNA reads TGTGCCAGCAGCTTCCGGGACAGGTCTTACAATGAGCAGTTCTTC.

This chain joins TRBV19 and TRBJ2-6; TRBD1 matches at 12 bases. Per the germline V gene, CDR1 is LNHDA and CDR2 is SQIVND (reference sequence). The CDR3 runs to 20 residues. The trim removed 3 bases at V and 0 bases at J, leaving 9 bases unmatched. For the CDR3, the DNA is TGTGCCAGTAGTATCCAGGGACAGGGGGCTATAAGCTCTGGGGCCAACGTCCTGACTTTC. Protein: CASSIQGQGAISSGANVLTF.

The chain combines TRBV27 with TRBJ2-7; 9 bases match TRBD2. In germline, CDR1 is MNHEY, CDR2 SMNVEV (reference sequence). Trimming removed 8 bases from V and 0 bases from J; junction bases left unmatched: 2. This CDR3 region has 13 residues. The CDR3 DNA reads TGTGCCAGCGGTAGCGGGAGCTCCTACGAGCAGTACTTC. This gives the protein CASGSGSSYEQYF.

Of note for this clone: The sample carries other DNA sequences with the same CDR3. The chain employs TRBV4-3 and TRBJ2-7, with D possibly being TRBD2 (5 bases). The CDR3 consists of 15 residues. Trimming pared 0 bases from V and 1 base from J, leaving 10 bases between. Germline lookup yields CDR1 LGHNA and CDR2 YSLEER. CDR3 protein: CASSQDRAGSYEQYF. CDR3 bases: TGCGCCAGCAGCCAAGATCGCGCGGGTTCCTACGAGCAGTACTTC.

The chain carries TRBV19 and TRBJ2-5; 7 bases line up with TRBD1. V lost 8 bases, J lost 4 bases, and 13 bases stayed unmatched. The CDR3 is made up of 15 amino acids. Germline V gives CDR1 LNHDA, CDR2 SQIVND (reference sequence). CDR3 nucleotides: TGTGCCAGTGCGCCAATAGGGGGCTTCTCAGAGACCCAGTACTTC. This codes for CASAPIGGFSETQYF.